Presented here are 18 T cell receptor beta chains from one specimen sequenced in a study of beta chain features in type 1 diabetes. Every bit of the isolated RNA underwent reverse transcription, so sequencing read expressed TCRB transcripts. Libraries were prepared by immunoSEQ multiplex PCR; TCRdb keeps only in-frame clonotypes and omits some of them. This sample has roughly 500,000 clones, with roughly 10% found just once. The sequenced sample consisted of naive CD4+ T cells from blood. Source of these receptors: a woman aged 18-30 years in good health.

The chain couples TRBV6-5 to TRBJ2-1, with TRBD1 matching over 8 bases. Losses at the gene ends were 0 bases for V and 6 bases for J; bases not matched to a gene: 4. Germline values: CDR1 MNHEY, CDR2 SVGAGI. This CDR3 spans 15 amino acids. The CDR3 sequence: CASSYSWTGSNEQFF. Written as DNA, the CDR3 is TGTGCCAGCAGTTACTCCTGGACAGGGTCCAATGAGCAGTTCTTC.

The CDR3 loop reads CASSLQGADTQYF. The CDR3 nucleotides read TGTGCCAGCAGCCTACAGGGGGCCGATACGCAGTATTTT. V gene TRBV13 combines with J gene TRBJ2-3; 9 nucleotides match TRBD1. Trimming removed 5 bases from V and 6 bases from J; junction bases left unmatched: 3. The CDR3 consists of 13 residues. The germline V gene has CDR1 PRHDT and CDR2 FYEKMQ (reference sequence).

This clone was found a few times. V and J are TRBV7-9 and TRBJ2-1, with D maybe TRBD2 (6 bases). The germline gives CDR1 SEHNR, CDR2 FQNEAQ (reference sequence). V lost 5 bases to trimming and J lost 0 bases, with 23 bases between them. This CDR3 contains 19 residues. The CDR3 is CASSPQSLGGRSSYNEQFF. The CDR3 DNA reads as TGTGCCAGCAGCCCACAATCGTTGGGGGGACGGAGCTCCTACAATGAGCAGTTCTTC.

This clone has just a few counts. V usage is TRBV30 and J usage is TRBJ2-1; D gene uncertain. The CDR3 has 11 residues. The germline V and J ends were trimmed by 1 base and 5 bases, with 3 bases remaining between them. Germline V gene lookup returns CDR1 GTSNPN and CDR2 SVGIG (reference sequence). The CDR3 reads CAWSEHNEQFF. The CDR3 nucleotides are TGTGCCTGGAGTGAACACAATGAGCAGTTCTTC. The full variable domain, completed using reference TRBV30 and TRBJ2-1, is SQTIHQWPATLVQPVGSPLSLECTVEGTSNPNLYWYRQAAGRGLQLLFYSVGIGQISSEVPQNLSASRPQDRQFILSSKKLLLSDSGFYLCAWSEHNEQFFGPGTRLTVL.

The V gene is TRBV7-9, the J gene TRBJ2-4, with D possibly called TRBD1 or TRBD2 (5 bases each). This CDR3 has 16 residues. Germline-derived CDR1 and CDR2 are SEHNR and FQNEAQ (reference sequence). Trimming removed 5 bases at V and 2 bases at J, with 16 bases between. The DNA of the CDR3 is TGTGCCAGCAGCGGAGGAATCAGGGACCCCAAAAACATTCAGTACTTC. It translates to CASSGGIRDPKNIQYF.

The V gene is TRBV18, the J gene TRBJ1-1; D remains ambiguous. CDR1 is KGHSH and CDR2 is LQKENI in the germline V gene. The CDR3 has 15 residues. The V end lost 4 bases, the J end lost 5 bases, and 17 bases lay between the germline ends. CDR3 region: CASSLRTADVTEAFF. Here the CDR3 DNA reads TGTGCCAGCTCACTACGGACTGCCGACGTGACTGAAGCTTTCTTT.

This clone was observed a few times. This chain joins TRBV5-1 and TRBJ2-1; D gene uncertain. The CDR3 length is 14 residues. V was clipped by 4 bases and J by 2 bases, with 10 bases between them. Germline values: CDR1 SGHRS, CDR2 YFSETQ. The CDR3: CASSPGPAYNEQFF. CDR3 nucleotides: TGCGCCAGCAGCCCCGGACCGGCCTACAATGAGCAGTTCTTC.

This chain uses TRBV5-4 with TRBJ2-1, with D hard to call. V lost 5 bases and J 1 base, leaving 13 bases between the germline ends. The germline gives CDR1 SGHNT, CDR2 YYREEE (reference sequence). CDR3 length equals 15 residues. As DNA, the CDR3 is TGTGCCAGCAGTATGGGGTATGGGTCCTACAATGAGCAGTTCTTC. Amino acids: CASSMGYGSYNEQFF.

This chain uses TRBV29-1 with TRBJ2-7; tentative D call: TRBD1 (6 bases). The CDR3 extends over 14 amino acids. The V and J ends lost 5 bases and 0 bases respectively, with 14 bases between them. Germline loops: CDR1 SQVTM, CDR2 ANQGSEA. For the CDR3, the DNA is TGCAGCGTTAAATTAGGGACAAGCTCCTACGAGCAGTACTTC. Residues: CSVKLGTSSYEQYF.

This clone turned up a few times. The chain recombines TRBV7-9 with TRBJ2-7; D gene uncertain. The germline V gene encodes CDR1 SEHNR and CDR2 FQNEAQ (reference sequence). This CDR3 comprises 12 residues. V was cut by 2 bases and J by 1 base, with 3 bases left in between. The CDR3 is CASSLTSYEQYV. The CDR3 DNA sequence: TGTGCCAGCAGCTTAACTTCCTACGAGCAGTACGTC.

There are a few counts of this clone. V usage is TRBV29-1 and J usage is TRBJ2-5; D is undetermined. The germline gives CDR1 SQVTM, CDR2 ANQGSEA. The ends were cut back, 6 bases at V and 4 bases at J, with 12 bases in the middle. This CDR3 spans 12 amino acids. The CDR3 DNA is TGCAGCGTGTCTAGGACGGGAGAGACCCAGTACTTC. Its protein product is CSVSRTGETQYF.

The sample holds a few counts of this clone. This rearrangement joins TRBV7-2 to TRBJ2-1, with D unclear. The CDR3 is made up of 13 amino acids. The germline V gene encodes CDR1 SGHTA and CDR2 FQGNSA. The V end was cut by 0 bases, the J end by 8 bases, with 8 bases between. The CDR3 loop is CASSLAVSYEQFF. The DNA of the CDR3 is TGTGCCAGCAGCTTAGCGGTTTCGTATGAGCAGTTCTTC.

The chain recombines TRBV21-1 with TRBJ2-5; the table calls TRBD1, which could not be checked here. TRBV21-1 is a recognized pseudogene. CDR3 length: 13 residues. The CDR3 spells CASSKSRGETQYF. The CDR3 coding sequence is TGTGCCAGCAGCAAGTCCAGGGGAGAGACCCAGTACTTC.

Only a few counts were recorded for this clone. This chain joins TRBV29-1 and TRBJ2-5; tentative D call: TRBD1 (6 bases). Deletions cut 5 bases from V and 5 bases from J, with 15 bases between. The CDR3 sequence is 13 residues long. Germline assignment: CDR1 SQVTM and CDR2 ANQGSEA. The CDR3 coding sequence is TGCAGCGTTAAAACAGGGTCTAAGGAGACCCAGTACTTC. This gives the protein CSVKTGSKETQYF.

The chain carries TRBV5-1 and TRBJ2-1; 13 positions agree with TRBD2. Germline CDR1 and CDR2: SGHRS and YFSETQ. The CDR3 spans 15 residues. With 5 bases clipped from V and 8 bases from J, the junction kept 7 bases outside the gene matches. CDR3: CASRPGLAGEDEQFF. Written as DNA, the CDR3 is TGCGCCAGCAGGCCCGGACTAGCGGGAGAGGATGAGCAGTTCTTC.

This clone was found a few times. The V and J genes are TRBV4-3 and TRBJ2-5; D may be TRBD1 or TRBD2 (5 bases each). There are 15 residues in the CDR3. Trimming pared 0 bases from V and 2 bases from J, leaving 10 bases between. The germline V gene encodes CDR1 LGHNA and CDR2 YSLEER. Here the CDR3 DNA reads TGCGCCAGCAGCCAAGAAGCGGACAAGCAAGAGACCCAGTACTTC. Amino acid sequence: CASSQEADKQETQYF.

The chain combines TRBV29-1 with TRBJ2-5; maybe TRBD2 (5 bases). Trimming pared 7 bases from V and 1 base from J, leaving 16 bases between. Germline CDR1 SQVTM, CDR2 ANQGSEA. The CDR3 length is 14 residues. CDR3 protein: CSAKRGGPQETQYF. The CDR3 bases are TGCAGCGCCAAACGGGGTGGCCCCCAAGAGACCCAGTACTTC. Supplemented by reference TRBV29-1 and TRBJ2-5, the full variable domain reads SAVISQKPSRDICQRGTSLTIQCQVDSQVTMMFWYRQQPGQSLTLIATANQGSEATYESGFVIDKFPISRPNLTFSTLTVSNMSPEDSSIYLCSAKRGGPQETQYFGPGTRLLVL.

This clone was seen more than once but under ten times. The J gene is TRBJ2-7, the V gene TRBV30; D is tentatively TRBD1 or TRBD2 (10 bases each). The CDR3 is made up of 17 amino acids. V lost 1 base and J lost 4, with 23 bases in between. Looked up from germline, CDR1 is GTSNPN and CDR2 is SVGIG (reference sequence). CDR3: CAWSGGQGMTSGYEQYF. For the CDR3, the DNA is TGTGCCTGGAGTGGGGGACAGGGGATGACTAGCGGGTACGAGCAGTACTTC. Full variable domain (outside the CDR3, taken from reference TRBV30 and TRBJ2-7): SQTIHQWPATLVQPVGSPLSLECTVEGTSNPNLYWYRQAAGRGLQLLFYSVGIGQISSEVPQNLSASRPQDRQFILSSKKLLLSDSGFYLCAWSGGQGMTSGYEQYFGPGTRLTVT.